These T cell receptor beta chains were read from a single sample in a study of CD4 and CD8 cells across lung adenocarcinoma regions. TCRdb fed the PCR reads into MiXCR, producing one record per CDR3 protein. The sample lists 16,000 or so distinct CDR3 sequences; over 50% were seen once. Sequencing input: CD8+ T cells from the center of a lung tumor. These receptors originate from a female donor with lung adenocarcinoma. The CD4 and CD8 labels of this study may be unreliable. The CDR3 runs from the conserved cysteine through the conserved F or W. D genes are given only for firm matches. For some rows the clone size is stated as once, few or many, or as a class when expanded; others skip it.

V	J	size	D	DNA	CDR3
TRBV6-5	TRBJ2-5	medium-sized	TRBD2	TGTGCCAGCAGTTACTCTAGCGGGGGGGAGACCCAGTACTTC	CASSYSSGGETQYF
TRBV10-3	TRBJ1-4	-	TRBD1	TGTGCCACCGGGAGGACAGGGAGTTGGACTAATGAAAAACTGTTTTTT	CATGRTGSWTNEKLFF
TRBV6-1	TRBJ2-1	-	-	TGTGCCAGCGGGGGGACGGGGTCGACGGCCTACGAGCAGTTCTTC	CASGGTGSTAYEQFF
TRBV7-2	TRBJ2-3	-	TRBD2	TGTGCGAGCAGCTCTGGGGGGGGGGGAGCGAAAGATATGCAGTACTTT	CASSSGGGGAKDMQYF
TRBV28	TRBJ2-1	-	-	TGTGCCAGCAGTTCCCCCCTCACGAGGAGGCGGTCCTACAATGAGCAGTTCTTC	CASSSPLTRRRSYNEQFF
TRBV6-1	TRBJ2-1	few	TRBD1	TGTGCCAGCAGTGACCCAATAAAGACAGGGGTCGTCTACAATGAGCAGTTCTTC	CASSDPIKTGVVYNEQFF
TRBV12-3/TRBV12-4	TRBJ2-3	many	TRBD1	TGTGCCAGCAGTTTGGGGACAGGGGGATCAGATACGCAGTATTTT	CASSLGTGGSDTQYF
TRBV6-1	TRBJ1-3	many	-	TGTGCCAGCAGTGACGGAGTCTCTGGAAACACCATATATTTT	CASSDGVSGNTIYF
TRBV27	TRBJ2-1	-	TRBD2	TGTGCCAGCAGTTCGGGGACTAGCGGGAACAATGAGCAGTTCTTC	CASSSGTSGNNEQFF
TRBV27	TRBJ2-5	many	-	TGTGCCAGCAGTTCCGACAGAGGCGAGACCCAGTACTTC	CASSSDRGETQYF
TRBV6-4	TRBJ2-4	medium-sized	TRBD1	TGTGCCAGCATCGCCCGGGACAGGGGTTTAAACATTCAGTACTTC	CASIARDRGLNIQYF
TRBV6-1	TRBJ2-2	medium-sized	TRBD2	TGTGCCAGCCGTAGCGGGGGTTTCACCGGGGAGCTGTTTTTT	CASRSGGFTGELFF
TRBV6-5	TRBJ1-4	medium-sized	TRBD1	TGTGCCAGCAGCACTGAGAGACAGGGAAAAACGGAAAAACTGTTTTTT	CASSTERQGKTEKLFF
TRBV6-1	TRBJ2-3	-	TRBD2	TGTGCCAGCAGGGGCGGGGGGGCCGCGAGCACCGGGACGCAGTATTTT	CASRGGGAASTGTQYF
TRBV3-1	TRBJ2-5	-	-	TGTGCCAGCAGCCAAGATTTAGGGGATGGGGAGACCCAGTACTTC	CASSQDLGDGETQYF
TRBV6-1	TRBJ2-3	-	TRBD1	TGTGCCAGCTGGTCCACAGGGGCGCTGTATTTT	CASWSTGALYF
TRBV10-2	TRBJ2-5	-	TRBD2	TGCGCCAGCAGGGCGGGGGGCCGGGGGGAGACCCAGTACTTC	CASRAGGRGETQYF
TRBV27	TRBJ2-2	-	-	TGTGCCAGCAGCCTCTCTAGATCCACCGGGGAGCTGTTTTTT	CASSLSRSTGELFF
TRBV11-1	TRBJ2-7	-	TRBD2	TGTGCCAGCAGCTTAGGGGCGGGACTCGGACTAGCGGGAGTCTTCTACGAGCAGTACTTC	CASSLGAGLGLAGVFYEQYF
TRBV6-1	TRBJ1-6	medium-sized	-	TGTGCCAGCAGAAGAGAGGTATCTTATAATTCACCCCTCCACTTT	CASRREVSYNSPLHF
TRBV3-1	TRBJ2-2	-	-	TGTGCCAGCAGCCGTCGGTCTGCGAACACCGGGGAGCTGTTTTTT	CASSRRSANTGELFF
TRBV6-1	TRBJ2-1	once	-	TGTGCCAGCAGTGACTGGGGAGGACTAAGCTCCTACAATGAGCAGTTCTTC	CASSDWGGLSSYNEQFF
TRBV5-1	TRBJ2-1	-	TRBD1	TGCGCCAGCAGCTTGGAGGGACAGGGGGTCTCCTACAATGAGCAGTTCTTC	CASSLEGQGVSYNEQFF
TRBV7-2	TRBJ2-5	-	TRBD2	TGTGCGGGCAGCGGGGGCCAGGAAACAGAGACCCAGTACTTC	CAGSGGQETETQYF
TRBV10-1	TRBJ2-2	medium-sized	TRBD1	TGCGCCAGCAGTCCTGGGACAGGGGAGGGCACCGGGGAGCTGTTTTTT	CASSPGTGEGTGELFF
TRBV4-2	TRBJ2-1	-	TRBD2	TGTGCCAGCAGCCAAGACGACTTAGCGGGAGGGCGAGGGGAGCAGTTCTTC	CASSQDDLAGGRGEQFF
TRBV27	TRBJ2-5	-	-	TGTGCCGGCAGTGTGACCCGGGGCCAAGAGACGCAGTACTTC	CAGSVTRGQETQYF
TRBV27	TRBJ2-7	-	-	TGTGCCAGCACGCGGCGCGGGGCCAAAGATACGCAGTACTTC	CASTRRGAKDTQYF
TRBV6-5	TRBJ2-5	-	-	TGTGCCAGCAGTTACGCGGAAGGGGCCACAGAGACCCAGTACTTC	CASSYAEGATETQYF
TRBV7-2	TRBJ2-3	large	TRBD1	TGTGCCAGCAGCCTAACAGGGGGCTACACAGATACGCAGTATTTT	CASSLTGGYTDTQYF
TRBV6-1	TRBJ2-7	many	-	TGTGCCAGTTCCGGGAGGTTATGGGACACTCTCTCCCACGAGCAGTACTTC	CASSGRLWDTLSHEQYF
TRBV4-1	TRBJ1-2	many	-	TGCGCCAGCAGCCAAGGGCAGGGATCCTATGGCTACACCTTC	CASSQGQGSYGYTF
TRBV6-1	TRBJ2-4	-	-	TGTGCCAGCTGTGCGGGGCTGGGGGGCCGAGACCAAGACATTCAGTACTTC	CASCAGLGGRDQDIQYF
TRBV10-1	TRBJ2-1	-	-	TGCGCCAGCAGTGAGTCGACTGCCCAACCTGAGCAGTTCTTC	CASSESTAQPEQFF
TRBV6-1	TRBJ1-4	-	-	TGTGCCAGCAGGGCCTTGATGGGGTCGGAAAAACTGTTTTTT	CASRALMGSEKLFF
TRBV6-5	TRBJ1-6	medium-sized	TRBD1	TGTGCCAGCAGTTCACAGGGGTATTCGAATTCACCCCTCCACTTT	CASSSQGYSNSPLHF
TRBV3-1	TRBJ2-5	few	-	TGTGCCAGCAATACGCGGAAGGAGACCCAGTACTTC	CASNTRKETQYF
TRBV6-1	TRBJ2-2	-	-	TGTGCCAGCAGTGAAGCCCCGGGTGGCGGGGAGCTGTTTTTT	CASSEAPGGGELFF
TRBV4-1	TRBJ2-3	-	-	TGCGCCAGCAGCCAAGGAGACGGGGCCGTGGGAACCAAAAATACTCAGTATTTT	CASSQGDGAVGTKNTQYF
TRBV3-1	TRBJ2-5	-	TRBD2	TGTGCCAGCGGGGGGGGGGGGGAGCGGGCCAAAGAGACCCAGTACTTC	CASGGGGERAKETQYF
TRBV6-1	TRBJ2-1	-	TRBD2	TGTGCCAGCAGTCCCACGGGACTAGGCGCCAGTGAGCAGTTCTTC	CASSPTGLGASEQFF
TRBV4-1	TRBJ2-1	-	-	TGCGCCACCAGCTTGGTGGGAGGCAGGGTCAATGAGCAGTTCTTC	CATSLVGGRVNEQFF
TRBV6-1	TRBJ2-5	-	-	TGTGCCAGCAGTGGGACCCGGCTGGAGACCCAGTACTTC	CASSGTRLETQYF
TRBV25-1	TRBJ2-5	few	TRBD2	TGTGCGGGCAGCGGGGGGCGTGGCAAAGACACTCAGTACTTC	CAGSGGRGKDTQYF
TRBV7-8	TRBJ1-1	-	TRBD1	TGTGCCAGCATGTTCAGGGACAGGATGAACACTGAAGCTTTCTTT	CASMFRDRMNTEAFF
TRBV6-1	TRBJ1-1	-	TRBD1	TGTGCCAGCTCTCTGCTCCAGGGGGCGAACAATGGCGCTTTCTTT	CASSLLQGANNGAFF
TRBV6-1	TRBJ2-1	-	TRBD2	TGTGCCAGCAGTCCAGAGACTAGCGGCCATGGTGAGCAGTTCTTC	CASSPETSGHGEQFF
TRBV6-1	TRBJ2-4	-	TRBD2	TGTGGCAGCGGTCCGGGGGGGGGGGGCAAAAACATGCAGTACTTC	CGSGPGGGGKNMQYF
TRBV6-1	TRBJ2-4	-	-	TGTGCCAGCAGTGAACGACCAAATCGGGGGCGCTACAATGAGCAGTACTTC	CASSERPNRGRYNEQYF
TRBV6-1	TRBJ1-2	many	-	TGTGCCACCGGTCAGACTTATGGCTACACCTTC	CATGQTYGYTF
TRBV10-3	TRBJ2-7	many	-	TGTGCCATCAGTGAGTCGGGGGGCCAGATTTCCGAGCAGTACTTC	CAISESGGQISEQYF
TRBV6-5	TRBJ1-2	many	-	TGTGCCAGCAGTTACTCCGGGCTCGTCGATCCTAACTATGGCTACACCTTC	CASSYSGLVDPNYGYTF
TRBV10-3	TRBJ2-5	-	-	TGTGGCGGGGGTCCGGGGGGCGGGGACCAAGAGACCCAGTATTTC	CGGGPGGGDQETQYF
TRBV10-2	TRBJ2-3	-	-	TGCGCAGCCGGGGCAGGGGACACAGATACCCAGTATTTC	CAAGAGDTDTQYF
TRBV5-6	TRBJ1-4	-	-	TGTGCCAGCAGCTTGGAGTGGGGGGCCGGTGAAAAACTGTTTTTT	CASSLEWGAGEKLFF
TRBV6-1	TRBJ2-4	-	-	TGTGCGGGCAGCGAAGGCCGGGACCAGGACACTCAGTACTTC	CAGSEGRDQDTQYF